The 6 T cell receptor beta chains given below trace back to one sample, sequenced in a study of blood T cell repertoires in COVID-19. Here immunoSEQ multiplex PCR was the method, and the copy in TCRdb shows in-frame clones only, minus some. This table holds over 130,000 clones, approximately 90% found once. The specimen was peripheral blood. These TCRs come from a woman of 80 years or more with acute or convalescent COVID-19.

V and J are TRBV29-1 and TRBJ1-1; TRBD1 matches 10 bases. CDR1 is SQVTM and CDR2 is ANQGSEA in the germline V gene. Germline trimming cut 7 bases from V and 3 bases from J; bases unmatched to any gene: 5. The CDR3 is 13 residues long. This CDR3 reads CSGGQGFYTEAFF. Written as DNA, the CDR3 is TGCAGCGGGGGACAGGGGTTCTACACTGAAGCTTTCTTT.

This clone was counted once. The chain links TRBV6-4 to TRBJ1-1; the match to TRBD1 covers 9 bases. From germline, CDR1 is MRHNA and CDR2 SNTAGT. The trim removed 6 bases at V and 6 bases at J, leaving 5 bases unmatched. The CDR3 is made up of 13 amino acids. The DNA of the CDR3 is TGTGCCAGCAGGGAGGGACAGGGACCTGAAGCTTTCTTT. This translates into CASREGQGPEAFF.

This rearrangement joins TRBV12-5 to TRBJ2-1; TRBD2 might be the D (6 bases). This CDR3 spans 13 amino acids. Germline lookup yields CDR1 LGHNT and CDR2 FRNRAP. With 0 bases removed from V and 9 bases from J, the gap between germline ends came to 9 bases. The CDR3 reads CASGLVAGSEQFF. CDR3 DNA sequence: TGTGCTAGTGGTTTGGTGGCCGGGAGTGAGCAGTTCTTC. Supplemented by reference TRBV12-5 and TRBJ2-1, the full variable domain reads DARVTQTPRHKVTEMGQEVTMRCQPILGHNTVFWYRQTMMQGLELLAYFRNRAPLDDSGMPKDRFSAEMPDATLATLKIQPSEPRDSAVYFCASGLVAGSEQFFGPGTRLTVL.

V gene TRBV19 combines with J gene TRBJ1-2; TRBD1 agrees at 12 bases. The CDR3 is 12 residues long. Germline CDR1 is LNHDA and CDR2 is SQIVND (reference sequence). V was clipped by 10 bases and J by 8 bases; unmatched bases: 5. CDR3 sequence (DNA): TGTGCCACCGGGACAGGGGGCACGGGCTACACCTTC. As protein: CATGTGGTGYTF.

The chain uses TRBV19 and TRBJ2-1; 7 bases agree with TRBD2. J was trimmed by 3 bases and V by 3 bases; bases with no gene match: 5. The CDR3 spans 15 residues. The germline CDR1 and CDR2 sequences are LNHDA and SQIVND (reference sequence). The CDR3: CASSIGRDFYNEQFF. In nucleotides, the CDR3 is TGTGCCAGTAGTATTGGGAGGGACTTCTACAATGAGCAGTTCTTC.

This chain uses TRBV5-1 with TRBJ1-1; D is unresolved. V lost 2 bases and J lost 1, with 6 bases in between. Germline V CDR1 and CDR2: SGHRS, YFSETQ. This CDR3 contains 13 residues. Here the CDR3 reads CASSLERNTEAFF. The CDR3 DNA sequence: TGCGCCAGCAGCTTAGAGAGGAACACTGAAGCTTTCTTT.